This TCR beta chain was documented in a study of naive and memory T cell subsets. Study outcomes and limitations: Naive repertoires, especially CD8, held a few larger clonotypes, possibly memory cells re-expressing CD45RA.

The beta constant-region primer was an equimolar mix of two oligonucleotides covering TRBC1 and TRBC2. The ligated cDNA underwent four PCR rounds using SP2 and nested alpha and beta constant-region primers. TCRdb passed the UMI-ligation and nested PCR reads through MiXCR, listing each CDR3 protein once. Of roughly 100,000 distinct CDR3 sequences listed, about 15% were seen once; the top ten hold 2.5% to 3.5%. Turning to this clonotype: The antigen is undetermined.

This receptor was taken from a human donor in good health. Sequencing was performed on naive CD8+ T cells from blood.

CDR3 in amino acids: CASPTAEGGRTYNEQFF. The CDR3 region has the DNA TGTGCCAGCCCAACCGCCGAAGGCGGACGGACCTACAATGAGCAGTTCTTC. The chain carries TRBV21-1 and TRBJ2-1. TRBV21-1 is annotated as a pseudogene. The CDR3 runs to 17 residues.